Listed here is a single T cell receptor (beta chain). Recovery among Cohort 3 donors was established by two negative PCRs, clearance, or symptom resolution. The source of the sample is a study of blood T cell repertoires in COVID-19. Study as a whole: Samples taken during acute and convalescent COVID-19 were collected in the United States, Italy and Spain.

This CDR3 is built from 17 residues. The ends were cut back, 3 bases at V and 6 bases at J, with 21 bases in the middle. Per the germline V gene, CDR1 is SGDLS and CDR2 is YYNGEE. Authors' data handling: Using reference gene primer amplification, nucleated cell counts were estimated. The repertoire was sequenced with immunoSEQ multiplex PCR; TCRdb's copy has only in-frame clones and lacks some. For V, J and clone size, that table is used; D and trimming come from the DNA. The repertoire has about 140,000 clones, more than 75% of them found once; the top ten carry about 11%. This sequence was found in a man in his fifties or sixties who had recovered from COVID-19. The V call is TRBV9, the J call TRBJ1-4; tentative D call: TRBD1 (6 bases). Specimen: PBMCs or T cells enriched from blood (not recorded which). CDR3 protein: CASSGNLGGRVDEKLFF. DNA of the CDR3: TGTGCCAGCAGCGGAAATCTAGGGGGAAGGGTAGATGAAAAACTGTTTTTT. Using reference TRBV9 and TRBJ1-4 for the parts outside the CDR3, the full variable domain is DSGVTQTPKHLITATGQRVTLRCSPRSGDLSVYWYQQSLDQGLQFLIQYYNGEERAKGNILERFSAQQFPDLHSELNLSSLELGDSALYFCASSGNLGGRVDEKLFFGSGTQLSVL.